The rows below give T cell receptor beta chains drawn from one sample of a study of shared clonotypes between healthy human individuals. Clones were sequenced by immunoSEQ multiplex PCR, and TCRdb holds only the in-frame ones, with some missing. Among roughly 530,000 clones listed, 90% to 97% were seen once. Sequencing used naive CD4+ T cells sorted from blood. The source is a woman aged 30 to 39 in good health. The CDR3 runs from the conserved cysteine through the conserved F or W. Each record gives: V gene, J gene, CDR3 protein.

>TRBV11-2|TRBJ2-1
CASSTRTDNEQFF
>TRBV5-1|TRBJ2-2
CASSFDSNTGELFF
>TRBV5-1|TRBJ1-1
CASSLVGSLRAEAFF
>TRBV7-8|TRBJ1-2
CASSPRSLGEFDGYTF
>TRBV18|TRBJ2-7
CASSKGTEPYEQYF
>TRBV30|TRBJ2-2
CACTQRTTGELFF
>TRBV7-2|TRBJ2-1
CASSPQGVRGNEQFF
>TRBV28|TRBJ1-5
CASSITGTSRRNQPQHF
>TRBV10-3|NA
CAISEYGGGYEQYF
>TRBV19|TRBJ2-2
CASSSAERNTGELFF
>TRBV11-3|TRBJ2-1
CASSLAGASYNEQFF
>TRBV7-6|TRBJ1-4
CASSSDRRFNEKLFF
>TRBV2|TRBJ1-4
CASSEGWGTNEKLFF
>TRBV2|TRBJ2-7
CASSEGTGGTYEQYF
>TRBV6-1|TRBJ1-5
CASSEARLSNQPQHF
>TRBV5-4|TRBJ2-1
CASSWVAGDYNEQFF
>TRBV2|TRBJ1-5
CASRATGHSNQPQHF
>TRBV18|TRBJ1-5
CASSPREGPNQPQHF
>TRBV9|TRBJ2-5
CASSTGAGVPETQYF
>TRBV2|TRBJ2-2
CASGTYTGELFF
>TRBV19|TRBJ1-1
CATHWLVEAGLNTEAFF
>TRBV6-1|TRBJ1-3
CASRDALEGNTIYF
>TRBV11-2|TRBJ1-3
CASSPRTGRSGNTIYF
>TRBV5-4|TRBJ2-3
CASSWSGFHGDTQYF
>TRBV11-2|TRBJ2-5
CASSAAWQQYF
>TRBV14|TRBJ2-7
CASRLTGVSEQYF
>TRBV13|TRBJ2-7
CASSPRGRATYEQYF
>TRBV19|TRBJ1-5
CASSIRASLRQPQHF
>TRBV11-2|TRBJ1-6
CASSLAGWNSPLHF
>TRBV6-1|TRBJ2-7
CASSEAGSRGYEQYF
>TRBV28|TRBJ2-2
CASSGQGANTGELFF
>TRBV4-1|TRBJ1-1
CASSLTSMRGKSTEAFF
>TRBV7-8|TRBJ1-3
CASSPPGQGSGSGNTIYF
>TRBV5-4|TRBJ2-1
CASSLAGQPKQFF
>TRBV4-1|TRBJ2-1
CASSREPTSGANNEQFF
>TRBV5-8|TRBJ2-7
CASSFTAGEYEQYF
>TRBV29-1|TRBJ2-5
CSVASGLAEGETQYF